These 14 T cell receptor beta chains were all obtained from the same sample, sequenced in a study of OX40 agonist ivuxolimab in advanced cancers. TCRdb's table, derived via immunoSEQ multiplex PCR, lists solely in-frame clones and lacks some. The sample includes 65,000 to 100,000 clones, less than 95% of them seen just once. The sample in question was CD4+ or CD8+ T cells sorted from blood, obtained in a trial of the OX40 agonist ivuxolimab. The source is an adult with an advanced solid tumor such as melanoma, head and neck, liver or kidney cancer.

The chain couples TRBV5-1 to TRBJ2-7, with 13 nucleotides matching TRBD2. The V gene's germline CDR1 is SGHRS and CDR2 YFSETQ. The V and J ends lost 4 bases and 6 bases, in that order; junction bases with no gene match: 7. The CDR3 sequence is 15 residues long. The chain's CDR3 is CASSPWTSGGVEQYF. The CDR3 region has the DNA TGCGCCAGCAGCCCGTGGACTAGCGGGGGTGTCGAGCAGTACTTC.

The V gene is TRBV27, the J gene TRBJ2-1; 11 bases map to TRBD2. The CDR3 runs to 15 residues. CDR1 and CDR2 from the germline V gene are MNHEY and SMNVEV (reference sequence). The V segment lost 7 bases and the J segment 4 bases; nucleotides outside the gene matches: 6. DNA for the CDR3: TGTGCCAGCACCCTCGGGACTAGCGGATACAATGAGCAGTTCTTC. Translated: CASTLGTSGYNEQFF.

The V gene is TRBV9, the J gene TRBJ2-1; 7 positions match TRBD1. This CDR3 is 14 amino acids long. The germline CDR1 and CDR2 sequences are SGDLS and YYNGEE. V shed 2 bases, J shed 6 bases, and the junction held 5 bases outside the gene matches. CDR3 DNA sequence: TGTGCCAGCAGCGTTAGGGGGCTCATCAATGAGCAGTTCTTC. This encodes CASSVRGLINEQFF.

This clone was observed a few times. This chain links TRBV30 with TRBJ1-6; no reliable D call. V dropped 2 bases and J dropped 9 bases, with 14 bases sitting between them. Germline lookup yields CDR1 GTSNPN and CDR2 SVGIG (reference sequence). The CDR3 extends over 14 amino acids. CDR3 sequence (DNA): TGTGCCTGGAGTCCGGGAGGCGTAAGTTCACCCCTCCACTTT. As protein: CAWSPGGVSSPLHF.

The rearrangement joins TRBV28 to TRBJ2-1; perhaps TRBD2 as D (5 bases). Looked up from germline, CDR1 is MDHEN and CDR2 is SYDVKM. With 6 bases removed from V and 0 bases from J, the gap between germline ends came to 15 bases. This CDR3 is built from 16 residues. This CDR3 reads CASRPGITNSYNEQFF. CDR3 bases: TGTGCCAGCAGACCCGGGATTACCAACTCCTACAATGAGCAGTTCTTC.

CDR3 protein: CASSNVFGTGELFF. In DNA, the CDR3 is TGTGCCAGCAGTAACGTGTTTGGCACCGGGGAGCTGTTTTTT. V is TRBV28 and J is TRBJ2-2; D call uncertain. CDR3 size: 14 residues. Trimming stripped 5 bases from V and 4 bases from J, with 11 bases between. CDR1 and CDR2 from the germline V gene are MDHEN and SYDVKM.

The rearrangement uses TRBV4-1 and TRBJ2-1; 9 nucleotides align to TRBD2. Germline values: CDR1 MGHRA, CDR2 YSYEKL. The J segment lost 1 base and the V segment lost 1 base, leaving 5 bases of the junction unmatched. The CDR3 spans 17 residues. The DNA for the CDR3 is TGCGCCAGCAGCCAAGTTCAGCGGGAGGTGTCCTACAATGAGCAGTTCTTC. Its protein is CASSQVQREVSYNEQFF.

The J gene is TRBJ2-2, the V gene TRBV5-5; D is unclear. Germline V gene data show CDR1 as SGHKS and CDR2 as YYEKEE (reference sequence). Trimming took off 0 bases at V and 3 bases at J, with 6 bases between the two ends. The CDR3 totals 14 residues. Here the CDR3 DNA reads TGTGCCAGCAGCTTGGGGGCAGACACCGGGGAGCTGTTTTTT. This encodes CASSLGADTGELFF.

V usage is TRBV28 and J usage is TRBJ1-2; no reliable D call. Germline V gives CDR1 MDHEN, CDR2 SYDVKM. This CDR3 spans 14 amino acids. Trimming took off 2 bases at V and 3 bases at J, with 10 bases between the two ends. The CDR3 region is CASSLHKVDYGYTF. The CDR3 DNA follows: TGTGCCAGCAGTTTACATAAGGTGGACTATGGCTACACCTTC.

This rearrangement joins TRBV10-3 to TRBJ1-1; tentatively, D is TRBD1 (5 bases). Germline V gene data show CDR1 as ENHRY and CDR2 as SYGVKD. Trimming stripped 6 bases from V and 2 bases from J, with 7 bases between. The CDR3 sequence is 12 residues long. The CDR3 protein is CAIRTVNTEAFF. CDR3 coding DNA: TGTGCCATCAGGACAGTCAACACTGAAGCTTTCTTT.

This clone was counted a single time. The chain joins TRBV27 to TRBJ2-1; no definite D call. The V end lost 8 bases, the J end lost 4 bases, and 15 bases lay between the germline ends. The germline V gene has CDR1 MNHEY and CDR2 SMNVEV (reference sequence). The CDR3 consists of 14 residues. In DNA form, the CDR3 reads TGTGCCAGCGCCCCGATCGGCTATTACAATGAGCAGTTCTTC. It encodes CASAPIGYYNEQFF.

The chain carries TRBV4-1 and TRBJ2-3; tentatively, D is TRBD2 (6 bases). CDR3 length: 17 amino acids. V lost 2 bases, J lost 0 bases, and 15 bases lay in between. The germline V gene has CDR1 MGHRA and CDR2 YSYEKL. For the CDR3, the DNA is TGCGCCAGCAGCCAAAGCTATCTGGAGGGTAGCACAGATACGCAGTATTTT. Protein sequence: CASSQSYLEGSTDTQYF.

The V and J genes are TRBV7-6 and TRBJ1-2; D not resolved. CDR1 and CDR2 from the germline V gene are SGHVS and FNYEAQ. V was trimmed by 1 base and J by 5 bases, leaving 11 bases between them. This CDR3 has 14 amino acids. The CDR3 is CASSLGPDDYGYTF. The CDR3 DNA sequence: TGTGCCAGCAGCTTAGGTCCAGACGATTATGGCTACACCTTC.

V and J are TRBV6-4 and TRBJ2-5; 9 bases fit TRBD1. This CDR3 is 18 amino acids long. Looked up from germline, CDR1 is MRHNA and CDR2 is SNTAGT. V was pared by 0 bases and J by 4 bases, with 12 bases of the junction left unmatched. In DNA, the CDR3 is TGTGCCAGCAGTGACTCCCCGGACAGGGGCTCGCCGAGAGAGACCCAGTACTTC. Its protein is CASSDSPDRGSPRETQYF.